Following are 22 T cell receptor beta chains from one sample sequenced in a study of beta chain features in type 1 diabetes. Isolated RNA was reverse transcribed in full, so expressed TCRB transcripts were sequenced. Assay: immunoSEQ multiplex PCR; the TCRdb copy retains only in-frame clones and omits some. The repertoire includes 300,000 to 400,000 clones, 7% to 9% of them detected once, and around 0.45% sits in the top ten. The specimen was central memory CD4+ T cells from blood. The receptor set was obtained from a woman between 18 and 30 years old in good health.

This clone was recorded a few times. The J gene is TRBJ2-5, the V gene TRBV7-9; 8 bases are shared with TRBD1. The CDR3 has 15 amino acids. Unmatched junction bases numbered 4, after V lost 4 bases and J lost 0 bases. Looked up from germline, CDR1 is SEHNR and CDR2 is FQNEAQ (reference sequence). CDR3 region: CASSSGQVYQETQYF. DNA for the CDR3: TGTGCCAGCAGCTCGGGACAGGTGTACCAAGAGACCCAGTACTTC.

This rearrangement joins TRBV7-2 to TRBJ1-5; TRBD1 matches at 7 bases. The CDR3 runs 16 residues. Per the germline V gene, CDR1 is SGHTA and CDR2 is FQGNSA. Trimming at V came to 5 bases and at J to 2 bases, leaving 9 bases not matched to a gene. CDR3: CASSPHRQGGNQPQHF. CDR3 sequence (DNA): TGTGCCAGCAGCCCACATCGACAGGGTGGCAATCAGCCCCAGCATTTT.

This clone was found a few times. CDR3 DNA: TGTGCCAGCAGTGACGGGGGGAGACAGCCCCAGCATTTT. Translation: CASSDGGRQPQHF. The rearrangement uses TRBV2 and TRBJ1-5; D perhaps matches TRBD1 (5 bases). CDR3 size: 13 residues. Deletions cut 3 bases from V and 7 bases from J, with 10 bases between. CDR1 is SNHLY and CDR2 is FYNNEI in the germline V gene. The full variable domain, completed using reference TRBV2 and TRBJ1-5, is EPEVTQTPSHQVTQMGQEVILRCVPISNHLYFYWYRQILGQKVEFLVSFYNNEISEKSEIFDDQFSVERPDGSNFTLKIRSTKLEDSAMYFCASSDGGRQPQHFGDGTRLSIL.

The chain links TRBV6-6 to TRBJ2-1, with 11 bases aligning to TRBD2. The V and J ends lost 5 bases and 5 bases, in that order; junction bases with no gene match: 5. Germline V gene lookup returns CDR1 MNHNY and CDR2 SVGAGI (reference sequence). CDR3 size: 15 residues. The CDR3 sequence: CASSLAGGRNNEQFF. The DNA of the CDR3 is TGTGCCAGCAGTCTAGCGGGAGGTCGAAACAATGAGCAGTTCTTC.

The DNA of the CDR3 is TGCGCCAGCAGGAGGGACAGGGGGAACACCGGGGAGCTGTTTTTT. Translated, it gives CASRRDRGNTGELFF. J is TRBJ2-2 and V is TRBV5-1; 10 positions match TRBD1. Germline assignment: CDR1 SGHRS and CDR2 YFSETQ. The ends lost 5 bases at V and 1 base at J; junction bases unmatched: 2. The CDR3 runs 15 residues.

The genes are TRBV7-2 and TRBJ2-5; D is unclear. The CDR3 is 14 residues long. Germline V gene sequence: CDR1 SGHTA, CDR2 FQGNSA. The V and J ends lost 2 bases and 0 bases respectively, with 7 bases between them. The CDR3 DNA follows: TGTGCCAGCAGCTTAAATCGGTACCAAGAGACCCAGTACTTC. The encoded protein is CASSLNRYQETQYF.

A few counts support this clone. The rearrangement joins TRBV28 to TRBJ2-7; 8 bases fit TRBD2. After removal of 7 bases from V and 3 bases from J, the junction contained 8 bases not matched to a gene. This CDR3 region has 14 residues. The germline V gene has CDR1 MDHEN and CDR2 SYDVKM. The CDR3 loop is CASIGAGGLYEQYF. The CDR3 DNA reads TGTGCCAGCATAGGGGCGGGAGGCCTCTACGAGCAGTACTTC.

The chain carries TRBV19 and TRBJ2-1; 8 nucleotides match TRBD1. After removal of 6 bases from V and 0 bases from J, the junction contained 4 bases not matched to a gene. The CDR3 length is 15 residues. Germline V gene lookup returns CDR1 LNHDA and CDR2 SQIVND (reference sequence). DNA for the CDR3: TGTGCCAGTAGCCGAACAGGGGGCTCCTACAATGAGCAGTTCTTC. Protein sequence: CASSRTGGSYNEQFF.

There are a few counts of this clone. The genes are TRBV5-1 and TRBJ2-2, with 10 bases fitting TRBD1. The CDR3 length is 15 residues. In germline, CDR1 is SGHRS, CDR2 YFSETQ. J gave up 5 bases and V 4 bases, and 5 bases lay outside the gene matches. In nucleotides, the CDR3 is TGCGCCAGCAGCCCGACAGGGGGCGAGACCGGGGAGCTGTTTTTT. Encoded protein: CASSPTGGETGELFF.

The J gene is TRBJ2-7, the V gene TRBV7-6; 8 positions agree with TRBD2. The CDR3 has 14 residues. With V trimmed by 2 bases and J by 4 bases, 4 bases remained unmatched. Per the germline V gene, CDR1 is SGHVS and CDR2 is FNYEAQ. For the CDR3, the DNA is TGTGCCAGCAGCTTACAAGCGGGAGTTTACGAGCAGTACTTC. This translates into CASSLQAGVYEQYF. Variable domain in full (rest from reference TRBV7-6 and TRBJ2-7): GAGVSQSPRYKVTKRGQDVALRCDPISGHVSLYWYRQALGQGPEFLTYFNYEAQQDKSGLPNDRFSAERPEGSISTLTIQRTEQRDSAMYRCASSLQAGVYEQYFGPGTRLTVT.

This clone was detected only a few times. This sample also contains other DNA sequences that code for the same CDR3. This chain connects TRBV29-1 to TRBJ2-1; D gene unclear. Germline assignment: CDR1 SQVTM and CDR2 ANQGSEA. The CDR3 sequence is 15 residues long. V was cut by 4 bases and J by 0 bases, with 13 bases left in between. The CDR3 is CSVGVGPSSYNEQFF. DNA of the CDR3: TGCAGCGTTGGGGTCGGGCCGAGCTCCTACAATGAGCAGTTCTTC.

In its sample, this clone was seen many times. V gene TRBV4-3 combines with J gene TRBJ2-7; 7 bases match TRBD1. CDR3 length equals 15 residues. Germline assignment: CDR1 LGHNA and CDR2 YSLEER. Germline trimming cut 3 bases from V and 3 bases from J; bases unmatched to any gene: 8. The CDR3 loop is CASSHRQGWDYEQYF. CDR3 coding DNA: TGCGCCAGCAGCCACAGACAGGGTTGGGACTACGAGCAGTACTTC.

This clone was seen more than once but under ten times. This chain joins TRBV11-2 and TRBJ1-4; tentative D call: TRBD1 (6 bases). Trimming shortened V by 4 bases and J by 4 bases, and 10 bases separated the two germline ends. Germline assignment: CDR1 SGHAT and CDR2 FQNNGV. The CDR3 totals 14 residues. CDR3 DNA: TGTGCCAGCAGCTACGGACAGTTTAATGAAAAACTGTTTTTT. Protein: CASSYGQFNEKLFF. The entire variable domain, with the rest obtained from reference TRBV11-2 and TRBJ1-4, is as follows: EAGVAQSPRYKIIEKRQSVAFWCNPISGHATLYWYQQILGQGPKLLIQFQNNGVVDDSQLPKDRFSAERLKGVDSTLKIQPAKLEDSAVYLCASSYGQFNEKLFFGSGTQLSVL.

The chain links TRBV18 to TRBJ2-7; 12 bases align to TRBD1. The V and J ends lost 3 bases and 1 base, in that order; junction bases with no gene match: 13. The CDR3 has 19 residues. Germline V gene sequence: CDR1 KGHSH, CDR2 LQKENI. This chain's CDR3 is CASSPYPGQGALGSYEQYF. CDR3 sequence (DNA): TGTGCCAGCTCACCGTATCCGGGACAGGGGGCGCTGGGTTCCTACGAGCAGTACTTC. Based on the CDR3 plus reference TRBV18 and TRBJ2-7, the full variable domain is NAGVMQNPRHLVRRRGQEARLRCSPMKGHSHVYWYRQLPEEGLKFMVYLQKENIIDESGMPKERFSAEFPKEGPSILRIQQVVRGDSAAYFCASSPYPGQGALGSYEQYFGPGTRLTVT.

This clone was counted a few times. The chain uses TRBV19 and TRBJ2-3; TRBD2 might be the D (5 bases). The ends were cut back, 7 bases at V and 2 bases at J, with 16 bases in the middle. The CDR3 is 15 amino acids. In germline, CDR1 is LNHDA, CDR2 SQIVND (reference sequence). The CDR3 DNA reads TGTGCCAGTACCCCGGGGAGTCGCGTCACAGATACGCAGTATTTT. Translating gives CASTPGSRVTDTQYF.

The sample holds many counts of this clone. V is TRBV11-2 and J is TRBJ2-3; TRBD2 might be the D (6 bases). Germline V gene sequence: CDR1 SGHAT, CDR2 FQNNGV. V was cut by 5 bases and J by 3 bases, with 21 bases left in between. This CDR3 is 17 amino acids long. CDR3 DNA sequence: TGTGCCAGCAGCAAAGGCGGGAATTCGGCTTGGACAGATACGCAGTATTTT. This codes for CASSKGGNSAWTDTQYF.

This clone occurred many times. The chain employs TRBV18 and TRBJ2-3; possible D gene TRBD2, 6 bases. With 6 bases removed from V and 4 bases from J, the gap between germline ends came to 17 bases. CDR1 is KGHSH and CDR2 is LQKENI in the germline V gene. The CDR3 is made up of 15 amino acids. The CDR3 here is CASSLPSSGPDTQYF. CDR3 bases: TGTGCCAGCTCCCTCCCGAGTAGCGGTCCAGATACGCAGTATTTT.

This chain joins TRBV28 and TRBJ2-1; TRBD1 might be the D (6 bases). The CDR3 runs 15 residues. Trimming removed 5 bases from V and 7 bases from J, with 18 bases in between. Per the germline V gene, CDR1 is MDHEN and CDR2 is SYDVKM. CDR3 in DNA: TGTGCCAGCAGTCTTCAGGGGATCATTAGAAATGAGCAGTTCTTC. Translated, it gives CASSLQGIIRNEQFF. Together with reference TRBV28 and TRBJ2-1, the CDR3 gives the full variable domain: DVKVTQSSRYLVKRTGEKVFLECVQDMDHENMFWYRQDPGLGLRLIYFSYDVKMKEKGDIPEGYSVSREKKERFSLILESASTNQTSMYLCASSLQGIIRNEQFFGPGTRLTVL.

J is TRBJ2-1 and V is TRBV2, with 10 positions matching TRBD2. CDR1 and CDR2 (germline): SNHLY, FYNNEI. V shed 6 bases and J 10 bases; nucleotides not matched to a gene: 3. This CDR3 comprises 12 residues. The CDR3 DNA is TGTGCCAGCAGACGGACTAGCGGAGAGCAGTTCTTC. Its protein product is CASRRTSGEQFF.

The rearrangement uses TRBV7-9 and TRBJ2-7, with TRBD2 matching over 13 bases. Germline V gene data show CDR1 as SEHNR and CDR2 as FQNEAQ (reference sequence). The V gene end was trimmed by 4 bases and the J gene end by 2 bases; junction bases not matched to a gene: 11. The CDR3 has 18 amino acids. CDR3 coding DNA: TGTGCCAGCAGCTCCTGGACTAGCGGGAGTACGGAGCCCTACGAGCAGTACTTC. Protein product: CASSSWTSGSTEPYEQYF. The whole variable domain, remainder taken from reference TRBV7-9 and TRBJ2-7, is DTGVSQNPRHKITKRGQNVTFRCDPISEHNRLYWYRQTLGQGPEFLTYFQNEAQLEKSRLLSDRFSAERPKGSFSTLEIQRTEQGDSAMYLCASSSWTSGSTEPYEQYFGPGTRLTVT.

This clone was observed a few times. The V and J genes are TRBV4-3 and TRBJ1-5; 7 positions match TRBD1. V was pared by 1 base and J by 4 bases, with 7 bases of the junction left unmatched. Germline CDR1 reads LGHNA; CDR2 reads YSLEER. The CDR3 length is 16 residues. The CDR3 region is CASSQGHGTVNQPQHF. CDR3 nucleotides: TGCGCCAGCAGCCAAGGACACGGGACAGTTAATCAGCCCCAGCATTTT.

The CDR3 nucleotides are TGCGCCAGCAGCTTGGCCGTACTCCGGGAGACCCAGTACTTC. Its protein product is CASSLAVLRETQYF. The J gene is TRBJ2-5, the V gene TRBV5-1, with unresolved D. The CDR3 contains 14 residues. Germline CDR1 is SGHRS and CDR2 is YFSETQ. Trimming removed 0 bases at V and 5 bases at J, with 11 bases between. Full variable domain (rest looked up from reference TRBV5-1 and TRBJ2-5): KAGVTQTPRYLIKTRGQQVTLSCSPISGHRSVSWYQQTPGQGLQFLFEYFSETQRNKGNFPGRFSGRQFSNSRSEMNVSTLELGDSALYLCASSLAVLRETQYFGPGTRLLVL.